The rows below give T cell receptor beta chains drawn from one sample of a study of cytomegalovirus exposure and HLA in healthy donors. The table came from immunoSEQ multiplex PCR; TCRdb's copy has only in-frame clones and leaves some out. The table lists roughly 200,000 clones, roughly 78% of them singletons. Sequenced sample: PBMCs. All receptors come from a woman in her twenties or thirties in good health and CMV-seropositive. CDR3s include the opening cysteine and the closing phenylalanine or tryptophan. A D gene is named only where the DNA matches it firmly. The size of a clone is reported for some rows only, either as once, few or many, or as a class for expanded clones.

>TRBJ2-7|NA|few|TRBV7-9
TGTGCCAGCCGGGGAGGGGGATCCTCCTACGAGCAGTACTTC
CASRGGGSSYEQYF
>TRBJ2-7|TRBD1|NA|TRBV18
TGTGCCAGCTCACCCCCGGGACAGGGATTCTACGAGCAGTACTTC
CASSPPGQGFYEQYF
>TRBJ1-5|TRBD1|NA|TRBV5-8
TGTGCCAGCAGCGTGGAAGGGACAGGATTTCAGCCCCAGCATTTT
CASSVEGTGFQPQHF
>TRBJ2-5|TRBD2|NA|TRBV6-4
TGTGCCAGCAGGCCTTGGACTAGCGGGAGGGTCCACGAGACCCAGTACTTC
CASRPWTSGRVHETQYF
>TRBJ2-1|NA|once|TRBV5-1
TGCGCCAGCAGCTTTGACGGGAGCTCCTACAATGAGCAGTTCTTC
CASSFDGSSYNEQFF
>TRBJ2-2|TRBD2|NA|TRBV4-1
TGCGCCAGCAGCCAACTTACGCGGGGGTTTTACACCGGGGAGCTGTTTTTT
CASSQLTRGFYTGELFF
>TRBJ1-2|NA|NA|TRBV7-9
TGTGCCAGCAGCTTATACAGGGAGAACTATGGCTACACCTTC
CASSLYRENYGYTF
>TRBJ1-5|NA|NA|TRBV19
TGTGCCAGTAGTAACCTCCCCAGGGAATTGGGCAATCAGCCCCAGCATTTT
CASSNLPRELGNQPQHF
>TRBJ2-5|TRBD1|NA|TRBV4-3
TGCGCCAGCAGCGGACAGGGACTCCAAGAGACCCAGTACTTC
CASSGQGLQETQYF
>TRBJ2-1|TRBD2|NA|TRBV7-6
TGTGCCAGCAGTCCTCCAGGACTAGCGGGATCGTACAATGAGCAGTTCTTC
CASSPPGLAGSYNEQFF
>TRBJ1-1|NA|NA|TRBV6-5
TGTGCCAGCAGTTATGAGCCCGGGGGAGGATCTGAAGCTTTCTTT
CASSYEPGGGSEAFF
>TRBJ2-1|TRBD1|NA|TRBV27
TGTGCCAGCAGTACCGGGACAGGTCTGCTCGAGCAGTTCTTC
CASSTGTGLLEQFF
>TRBJ2-2|TRBD1|NA|TRBV5-4
TGTGCCAGCAGCTTCGGACAGGGAAGGATCGGGGAGCTGTTTTTT
CASSFGQGRIGELFF
>TRBJ2-1|TRBD2|NA|TRBV9
TGTGCCAGCAGCGTAGGGGCTAGCGGAAACAATGAGCAGTTCTTC
CASSVGASGNNEQFF
>TRBJ1-5|NA|NA|TRBV2
TGTGCCAGCAGTGCAGGGCAGGGCGATCAGCCCCAGCATTTT
CASSAGQGDQPQHF
>TRBJ2-5|TRBD2|NA|TRBV10-2
TGCGCCAGCAGTGAGTCGATCAAGGTAGCGGGAGGCGGAGGAGAGACCCAGTACTTC
CASSESIKVAGGGGETQYF
>TRBJ1-1|TRBD1|NA|TRBV27
TGTGCCAGCAGCACCGGGACAGGGGTTTTAGTTGATGAAGCTTTCTTT
CASSTGTGVLVDEAFF
>TRBJ1-5|NA|NA|TRBV6-6
TGTGCCAGCAGTTACCCGGGTCTTAAAATCAATCAGCCCCAGCATTTT
CASSYPGLKINQPQHF
>TRBJ2-2|TRBD2|NA|TRBV9
TGTGCCAGCAGCGTAGAGGGGGTAACTAGCGGGAGGAACACCGGGGAGCTGTTTTTT
CASSVEGVTSGRNTGELFF
>TRBJ2-6|NA|NA|TRBV4-1
TGCGCCAGCAGCCAAGGTGTCGCCCGGGGGACCGGGGCCAACGTCCTGACTTTC
CASSQGVARGTGANVLTF
>TRBJ2-7|NA|NA|TRBV2
TGTGCCAGCACCCTAGCGCGGATCGACTACGAGCAGTACTTC
CASTLARIDYEQYF
>TRBJ1-5|NA|once|TRBV27
TGTGCCAGCAGTTTTGGGCTTACTAATCAGCCCCAGCATTTT
CASSFGLTNQPQHF
>TRBJ1-2|NA|NA|TRBV2
TGTGCCAGCACCGAAAGGCGACTGTCGGCTGGCTACACCTTC
CASTERRLSAGYTF
>TRBJ2-1|TRBD2|once|TRBV5-5
TGTGCCAGCAGCCTCGGGACTAGCGGGGGGGCTACTGAGCAGTTCTTC
CASSLGTSGGATEQFF
>TRBJ2-7|NA|NA|TRBV11-2
TGTGCCAGCAGCTTAGGCAACTTGAGGCGGCGACGCCTCACCTACGAGCAGTACTTC
CASSLGNLRRRRLTYEQYF
>TRBJ2-1|NA|NA|TRBV19
TGTGCCAGTAAGTACGGGGATGAGCAGTTCTTC
CASKYGDEQFF
>TRBJ2-3|NA|NA|TRBV14
TGTGCCAGCAGCCAACAACTCGGACAGACAGATACGCAGTATTTT
CASSQQLGQTDTQYF
>TRBJ2-7|TRBD1|NA|TRBV27
TGTGCCAGCAGTTACCGGGACAGGGCCCACGAGCAGTACTTC
CASSYRDRAHEQYF
>TRBJ2-7|TRBD2|NA|TRBV2
TGTGCCAGCAGTAAGACTAGCGGGGTCCTCGAGCAGTGCTTC
CASSKTSGVLEQCF
>TRBJ2-5|TRBD2|NA|TRBV25-1
TGTGCCAGCTCCGGGCTAAGCGGGGGACTCGAAGAGACCCAGTACTTC
CASSGLSGGLEETQYF
>TRBJ1-1|NA|NA|TRBV6-1
TGTGCCACCAATAGGGGACTCAACACTGAAGCTTTCTTT
CATNRGLNTEAFF
>TRBJ1-5|NA|NA|TRBV4-3
TGCGCCAGCAGCCAAGATGGGGGCCAGCCCCAGCATTTT
CASSQDGGQPQHF
>TRBJ2-3|NA|few|TRBV25-1
TGTGCAAGCAGTCGCGGGCCGGGCACAGATACGCAGTATTTT
CASSRGPGTDTQYF
>TRBJ2-2|NA|NA|TRBV5-1
TGCGCCAGCAGCTTGGGATCGGGTGGCGGGGAGCTGTTTTTT
CASSLGSGGGELFF